The 18 T cell receptor beta chains presented below share a single source sample, sequenced in a study of long-term antiretroviral therapy in people with HIV. It was version v3.0 of the immunoSEQ assay that was run at survey level. Only in-frame clones appear in the TCRdb table, and some are missing; sequencing was by immunoSEQ multiplex PCR. Of about 25,000 clones in the sample, about 92% were seen once. The sequenced sample was unsorted PBMCs, obtained 7.6 years after starting antiretroviral therapy. The receptors derive from a woman in her thirties or forties with HIV.

Note on this clone: Germline and junction disagree at one end, which may indicate a read error. V is TRBV5-1 and J is TRBJ2-3; D unresolved. In germline, CDR1 is SGHRS, CDR2 YFSETQ. There are 14 residues in the CDR3. In DNA form, the CDR3 reads TGCGCCAGCAGTTTGGTCTCCTTCACAGATACGCAGTATTTT. It is translated as CASSLVSFTDTQYF.

This rearrangement joins TRBV7-2 to TRBJ2-2, with D perhaps matching TRBD1 or TRBD2 (5 bases each). The CDR3 runs to 15 residues. V lost 1 base and J lost 5, with 11 bases in between. The germline gives CDR1 SGHTA, CDR2 FQGNSA. The CDR3 here is CASSLDTGRTGELFF. CDR3 DNA: TGTGCCAGCAGCTTAGACACGGGACGGACCGGGGAGCTGTTTTTT.

Worth noting for this clone: Other DNA sequences from this sample encode an identical CDR3 as well. In DNA form, the CDR3 reads TGTGCCAGCAGTTTAATGCGCAATCAGCCCCAGCATTTT. This gives the protein CASSLMRNQPQHF. The chain recombines TRBV27 with TRBJ1-5, with D unclear. The CDR3 contains 13 residues. The germline V gene encodes CDR1 MNHEY and CDR2 SMNVEV (reference sequence). Trimming took off 2 bases at V and 2 bases at J, with 4 bases between the two ends.

The chain combines TRBV15 with TRBJ1-1; 8 bases align to TRBD1. V was pared by 5 bases and J by 4 bases, with 6 bases of the junction left unmatched. CDR3 length equals 14 residues. CDR1 and CDR2 from the germline V gene are LNHNV and YYDKDF (reference sequence). Written as DNA, the CDR3 is TGTGCCACCAGCCGTCTGACAGGGGCCACTGAAGCTTTCTTT. This encodes CATSRLTGATEAFF. The entire variable domain, with the rest obtained from reference TRBV15 and TRBJ1-1, is as follows: DAMVIQNPRYQVTQFGKPVTLSCSQTLNHNVMYWYQQKSSQAPKLLFHYYDKDFNNEADTPDNFQSRRPNTSFCFLDIRSPGLGDTAMYLCATSRLTGATEAFFGQGTRLTVV.

The J gene is TRBJ2-3, the V gene TRBV4-1; D is perhaps TRBD1 (7 bases). In germline, CDR1 is MGHRA, CDR2 YSYEKL. The V end lost 7 bases, the J end lost 0 bases, and 17 bases lay between the germline ends. The CDR3 contains 16 residues. The CDR3 bases are TGCGCCAGCACGTCGGAGGGGGCCAGAAGCACAGATACGCAGTATTTT. Protein product: CASTSEGARSTDTQYF.

This clone appeared once. This chain joins TRBV7-2 and TRBJ2-5; D might be TRBD2 (7 bases). CDR3 length equals 14 residues. The ends were cut back, 2 bases at V and 4 bases at J, with 11 bases in the middle. Germline CDR1 SGHTA, CDR2 FQGNSA. In nucleotides, the CDR3 is TGTGCCAGCAGCTTAAGGGGGGGGGTAGAGACCCAGTACTTC. Protein product: CASSLRGGVETQYF.

The genes are TRBV7-9 and TRBJ1-2, with a weak D call TRBD1 (5 bases). This CDR3 has 15 amino acids. V was clipped by 3 bases and J by 4 bases, with 15 bases between them. Looked up from germline, CDR1 is SEHNR and CDR2 is FQNEAQ (reference sequence). The CDR3 region is CASSFEGGDFYGYTF. CDR3 coding DNA: TGTGCCAGCAGCTTCGAGGGAGGGGACTTCTATGGCTACACCTTC.

The J gene is TRBJ1-2, the V gene TRBV10-3; TRBD1 agrees at 8 bases. The V and J ends lost 7 bases and 7 bases, in that order; junction bases with no gene match: 8. Germline-derived CDR1 and CDR2 are ENHRY and SYGVKD. There are 13 residues in the CDR3. The CDR3 loop reads CAITAGGGSGYTF. DNA for the CDR3: TGTGCCATCACGGCAGGGGGCGGTTCTGGCTACACCTTC.

The V and J genes are TRBV19 and TRBJ1-5, with 8 bases matching TRBD1. The ends lost 5 bases at V and 0 bases at J; junction bases unmatched: 3. The CDR3 runs to 15 residues. Per germline, CDR1 LNHDA and CDR2 SQIVND (reference sequence). Here the CDR3 DNA reads TGTGCCAGTAGTCGGGACAGGAATAGCAATCAGCCCCAGCATTTT. This encodes CASSRDRNSNQPQHF.

The V gene is TRBV6-1, the J gene TRBJ2-7; 9 bases match TRBD1. V was clipped by 2 bases and J by 5 bases; unmatched bases: 7. The CDR3 totals 15 residues. Germline values: CDR1 MNHNS, CDR2 SASEGT. DNA of the CDR3: TGTGCCAGCAGTGAATTACTACAGGGGGCCGACGAGCAGTACTTC. It codes for CASSELLQGADEQYF.

This clone was recorded once. The chain joins TRBV7-8 to TRBJ2-1, with D perhaps TRBD1 or TRBD2 (5 bases each). This CDR3 region has 14 residues. V lost 5 bases and J 7 bases, leaving 15 bases between the germline ends. The germline CDR1 and CDR2 sequences are SGHVS and FQNEAQ. The DNA of the CDR3 is TGTGCCAGCAGCGACTCCGGGACCGTAAATGAGCAGTTCTTC. Translation: CASSDSGTVNEQFF.

By frequency in the sample, this clone is large. The genes are TRBV2 and TRBJ1-4, with 8 bases aligning to TRBD1. Trimming at V came to 6 bases and at J to 4 bases, leaving 7 bases not matched to a gene. The V gene's germline CDR1 is SNHLY and CDR2 FYNNEI. The CDR3 is 15 residues long. Here the CDR3 reads CASRGTGEHNEKLFF. The CDR3 DNA is TGTGCCAGCAGAGGGACAGGAGAACATAATGAAAAACTGTTTTTT.

The CDR3, as DNA: TGTGCCAGTAGCTTGAAAGGGGACACTGAAGCTTTCTTT. This translates into CASSLKGDTEAFF. This chain links TRBV19 with TRBJ1-1; D is possibly TRBD1 (5 bases). The CDR3 consists of 13 residues. V dropped 6 bases and J dropped 3 bases, with 11 bases sitting between them. The germline gives CDR1 LNHDA, CDR2 SQIVND (reference sequence).

The gene calls are TRBV27 and TRBJ1-6; a possible D gene is TRBD1 (6 bases). V was pared by 8 bases and J by 6 bases, with 11 bases between. Germline CDR1 and CDR2: MNHEY and SMNVEV (reference sequence). This CDR3 spans 13 amino acids. The CDR3 is CASGGQFNSPLHF. CDR3 sequence (DNA): TGTGCCAGCGGAGGACAGTTTAATTCACCCCTCCACTTT.

The chain is built from TRBV6-5 and TRBJ1-2; 7 bases match TRBD1. The CDR3 consists of 15 residues. Germline V gives CDR1 MNHEY, CDR2 SVGAGI. V lost 5 bases, J lost 1 base, and 7 bases stayed unmatched. The CDR3: CASSRSGGFNYGYTF. For the CDR3, the DNA is TGTGCCAGCAGTAGGTCAGGGGGGTTTAACTATGGCTACACCTTC.

The chain is built from TRBV7-2 and TRBJ1-2, with D perhaps matching TRBD1 (6 bases). V was shortened by 1 base and J by 2 bases, with 11 bases between the two germline ends. CDR1 is SGHTA and CDR2 is FQGNSA in the germline V gene. The CDR3 has 15 residues. CDR3 sequence: CASSLDRGQNYGYTF. CDR3 DNA: TGTGCCAGCAGCTTAGATAGAGGACAGAACTATGGCTACACCTTC.

This sequence joins TRBV2 and TRBJ2-5; the D is unclear. The length of the CDR3 is 13 residues. V shed 4 bases and J shed 3 bases, with 9 bases lying between them. The germline CDR1 and CDR2 sequences are SNHLY and FYNNEI. The CDR3 region has the DNA TGTGCCAGCAGTGTATCAACGAAAGAGACCCAGTACTTC. Protein product: CASSVSTKETQYF. Variable domain in full (rest from reference TRBV2 and TRBJ2-5): EPEVTQTPSHQVTQMGQEVILRCVPISNHLYFYWYRQILGQKVEFLVSFYNNEISEKSEIFDDQFSVERPDGSNFTLKIRSTKLEDSAMYFCASSVSTKETQYFGPGTRLLVL.

This chain links TRBV7-2 with TRBJ2-3, with a tentative D call TRBD1 (5 bases). Per germline, CDR1 SGHTA and CDR2 FQGNSA. V lost 6 bases to trimming and J lost 5 bases, with 18 bases between them. The CDR3 is 15 amino acids. The CDR3 sequence: CASREYAGQGDTQYF. The CDR3 coding sequence is TGTGCCAGCAGAGAATATGCAGGGCAGGGAGATACGCAGTATTTT.